This T cell receptor beta chain derives from a study of HIV-infected patients and healthy controls. Per germline, CDR1 DFQATT and CDR2 SNEGSKA (reference sequence). The CDR3 is made up of 15 amino acids. V was shortened by 3 bases and J by 6 bases, with 18 bases between the two germline ends. TCRdb re-called the 5' RACE reads through MiXCR, storing one row per CDR3 protein. The table lists 50,000 to 80,000 distinct CDR3 sequences, 15% to 20% of them singletons, with more than 1.4% in the top ten. Material for sequencing was CD4+ T cells from blood. The clonotype originates from a human donor in good health. The chain joins TRBV20-1 to TRBJ1-5; no clear D gene. The CDR3 DNA reads TGCAGTGCTAGGGGGTTCGGGGAATGGGGTCAGCCCCAGCATTTT. Its translation is CSARGFGEWGQPQHF.